These 30 T cell receptor beta chains came from one sample sequenced in a study of blood T cell repertoires in COVID-19. Sequenced by immunoSEQ multiplex PCR; TCRdb stores in-frame clones only, minus some. The data show some 250,000 clones, 81% seen once. The sample taken for sequencing was peripheral blood. These receptors all come from a woman of 80 years or more with acute or convalescent COVID-19.

The rearrangement uses TRBV19 and TRBJ1-2, with D perhaps TRBD1 (6 bases). This CDR3 comprises 12 residues. CDR1 is LNHDA and CDR2 is SQIVND in the germline V gene (reference sequence). The V and J ends lost 7 bases and 5 bases respectively, with 11 bases between them. The CDR3 region is CASTRTDYGYTF. The CDR3 nucleotides are TGTGCCAGTACAAGGACAGATTATGGCTACACCTTC.

DNA of the CDR3: TGTGCCAGCAGCCTGGGACAGGGGTCCCCCCAGAACACCGGGGAGCTGTTTTTT. Translating it yields CASSLGQGSPQNTGELFF. This chain uses TRBV11-3 with TRBJ2-2; 10 bases fit TRBD1. With V trimmed by 5 bases and J by 1 base, 10 bases remained unmatched. Germline CDR1 reads SGHNT; CDR2 reads YENEEA. The CDR3 contains 18 residues.

The J gene is TRBJ2-1, the V gene TRBV7-2; a weak D match, TRBD1 (5 bases). Trimming pared 5 bases from V and 0 bases from J, leaving 14 bases between. From germline, CDR1 is SGHTA and CDR2 FQGNSA. This CDR3 contains 16 residues. As DNA, the CDR3 is TGTGCCAGCAGCAGGGGTCCTCCTATCTCCTACAATGAGCAGTTCTTC. This encodes CASSRGPPISYNEQFF.

The CDR3 loop is CASSETGGGEKLFF. Here the CDR3 DNA reads TGTGCCAGCAGTGAGACAGGGGGCGGTGAAAAACTGTTTTTT. V is TRBV6-4 and J is TRBJ1-4; 10 nucleotides line up with TRBD1. Germline V gene data show CDR1 as MRHNA and CDR2 as SNTAGT. V dropped 3 bases and J dropped 7; count of bases not matched to a gene: 2. This CDR3 is built from 14 residues.

The chain is built from TRBV6-1 and TRBJ1-5; the match to TRBD1 covers 7 bases. The CDR3 runs to 14 residues. The germline gives CDR1 MNHNS, CDR2 SASEGT. J was trimmed by 6 bases and V by 2 bases; bases with no gene match: 4. CDR3 nucleotide sequence: TGTGCCAGCAGTGAAAAGCCAGGGGGTCAGCCCCAGCATTTT. It translates to CASSEKPGGQPQHF.

The V and J genes are TRBV5-1 and TRBJ2-6; no clear D gene. V was trimmed by 0 bases and J by 4 bases, leaving 5 bases between them. CDR3 size: 14 residues. CDR1 and CDR2 (germline): SGHRS, YFSETQ. The CDR3 reads CASSLELGANVLTF. The CDR3 DNA is TGCGCCAGCAGCTTGGAGCTCGGGGCCAACGTCCTGACTTTC.

J is TRBJ2-5 and V is TRBV5-1, with D perhaps matching TRBD1 (6 bases). V gave up 1 base and J gave up 4 bases, with 14 bases separating them. Germline V gene data show CDR1 as SGHRS and CDR2 as YFSETQ. This CDR3 spans 15 amino acids. The CDR3: CASSLLPGVGETQYF. The CDR3 region has the DNA TGCGCCAGCAGCTTGCTCCCAGGGGTGGGAGAGACCCAGTACTTC.

Written as DNA, the CDR3 is TGTGCCAGCAGCTTAGGGGTAGCGGGAGATACGCAGTATTTT. This translates into CASSLGVAGDTQYF. The gene calls are TRBV7-7 and TRBJ2-3; TRBD2 matches at 7 bases. The CDR3 totals 14 residues. Per the germline V gene, CDR1 is SSHAT and CDR2 is FNYEAQ (reference sequence). Germline trimming cut 1 base from V and 5 bases from J; bases unmatched to any gene: 3.

This clone occurred a few times. The CDR3 nucleotides read TGTGCCAGCAGTTACCGCTCTGGAAACACCATATATTTT. As protein: CASSYRSGNTIYF. The chain is built from TRBV6-5 and TRBJ1-3; the D is unclear. The V gene lost 2 bases and the J gene lost 0 bases, with 2 bases spanning the gap. Germline V gives CDR1 MNHEY, CDR2 SVGAGI. The CDR3 spans 13 residues.

The J gene is TRBJ2-3, the V gene TRBV2, with TRBD2 identical over 7 bases. The CDR3 runs 15 residues. The V gene's germline CDR1 is SNHLY and CDR2 FYNNEI. The trim removed 8 bases at V and 2 bases at J, leaving 10 bases unmatched. This chain's CDR3 is CASVRDGGITDTQYF. CDR3 in DNA: TGTGCCAGCGTCCGAGACGGGGGGATCACAGATACGCAGTATTTT.

The genes are TRBV18 and TRBJ2-5; TRBD2 aligns across 9 bases. Germline V gene data show CDR1 as KGHSH and CDR2 as LQKENI. Germline trimming cut 3 bases from V and 4 bases from J; bases unmatched to any gene: 6. The CDR3 has 15 amino acids. The CDR3 region is CASSPQGGRGETQYF. DNA for the CDR3: TGTGCCAGCTCACCCCAAGGCGGGAGGGGAGAGACCCAGTACTTC.

The J gene is TRBJ1-2, the V gene TRBV6-4; weak D call: TRBD1 (6 bases). V lost 2 bases and J 0 bases, leaving 10 bases between the germline ends. The CDR3 has 15 amino acids. Germline lookup yields CDR1 MRHNA and CDR2 SNTAGT. CDR3 sequence (DNA): TGTGCCAGCAGTGACCATGGACAGACTAACTATGGCTACACCTTC. Translated, it gives CASSDHGQTNYGYTF.

This clone appeared a few times. The chain combines TRBV19 with TRBJ1-3; D gene ambiguous. The CDR3 is made up of 13 amino acids. Germline-derived CDR1 and CDR2 are LNHDA and SQIVND (reference sequence). The germline V and J ends were trimmed by 7 bases and 0 bases, with 7 bases remaining between them. CDR3 nucleotide sequence: TGTGCCAGTAAACATTCCTCTGGAAACACCATATATTTT. It codes for CASKHSSGNTIYF. The full variable domain, its missing parts supplied by reference TRBV19 and TRBJ1-3, is DGGITQSPKYLFRKEGQNVTLSCEQNLNHDAMYWYRQDPGQGLRLIYYSQIVNDFQKGDIAEGYSVSREKKESFPLTVTSAQKNPTAFYLCASKHSSGNTIYFGEGSWLTVV.

This clone was recorded only once. The V and J genes are TRBV11-2 and TRBJ2-5, with TRBD2 identical over 10 bases. The CDR3 is 18 residues long. V lost 1 base to trimming and J lost 4 bases; unmatched junction nucleotides: 12. CDR1 SGHAT and CDR2 FQNNGV come from the germline V gene. The CDR3: CASSLGLASGSSGETQYF. CDR3 sequence (DNA): TGTGCCAGCAGCTTAGGTCTGGCTAGCGGGAGTAGTGGAGAGACCCAGTACTTC. Drawing the rest from reference TRBV11-2 and TRBJ2-5, the complete variable domain is EAGVAQSPRYKIIEKRQSVAFWCNPISGHATLYWYQQILGQGPKLLIQFQNNGVVDDSQLPKDRFSAERLKGVDSTLKIQPAKLEDSAVYLCASSLGLASGSSGETQYFGPGTRLLVL.

The chain carries TRBV9 and TRBJ1-3, with TRBD1 identical over 9 bases. The CDR3 is made up of 17 amino acids. Germline CDR1 SGDLS, CDR2 YYNGEE. After removal of 0 bases from V and 0 bases from J, the junction contained 4 bases not matched to a gene. The CDR3, as DNA: TGTGCCAGCAGCGTAGGGGACAGGGCGTTCTCTGGAAACACCATATATTTT. Translated, it gives CASSVGDRAFSGNTIYF.

This clone was picked up one time. The chain uses TRBV5-4 and TRBJ1-2; D gene uncertain. The CDR3 is 15 residues long. Germline loops: CDR1 SGHNT, CDR2 YYREEE (reference sequence). Trimming cost V 3 bases and J 6 bases, with 18 bases left between them. CDR3 bases: TGTGCCAGCAGCTCACCGGTTTTGATTAGTGATGGCTACACCTTC. Translating gives CASSSPVLISDGYTF. Drawing the rest from reference TRBV5-4 and TRBJ1-2, the complete variable domain is ETGVTQSPTHLIKTRGQQVTLRCSSQSGHNTVSWYQQALGQGPQFIFQYYREEENGRGNFPPRFSGLQFPNYSSELNVNALELDDSALYLCASSSPVLISDGYTFGSGTRLTVV.

The chain is built from TRBV19 and TRBJ2-7, with a weak D call TRBD1 (6 bases). CDR3 length equals 14 residues. V gave up 10 bases and J gave up 3 bases, with 19 bases separating them. CDR1 and CDR2 from the germline V gene are LNHDA and SQIVND (reference sequence). This CDR3 reads CATALRTVSYEQYF. The CDR3 DNA reads as TGTGCCACGGCGCTACGGACAGTTAGCTACGAGCAGTACTTC.

The chain joins TRBV10-3 to TRBJ2-3; D not resolved. CDR3 length: 13 residues. The V gene's germline CDR1 is ENHRY and CDR2 SYGVKD. Between the trimmed V and J ends, which lost 11 bases and 6 bases, there was a span of 18 bases. The CDR3 DNA is TGTGCCGCCCGGCACGAGGATTGGGATACGCAGTATTTT. Its protein product is CAARHEDWDTQYF.

The gene calls are TRBV2 and TRBJ2-2; possible D gene TRBD1, 6 bases. Germline V CDR1 and CDR2: SNHLY, FYNNEI. V lost 3 bases to trimming and J lost 1 base, with 12 bases between them. The CDR3 contains 16 residues. Here the CDR3 reads CASSDFHRVNTGELFF. DNA for the CDR3: TGTGCCAGCAGTGATTTTCACAGGGTGAACACCGGGGAGCTGTTTTTT.

The V call is TRBV21-1, the J call TRBJ2-3; the table's D gene call, TRBD1, was not cross checked with the DNA. TRBV21-1 is a pseudogene. This CDR3 has 16 amino acids. CDR3 amino acids: CASSKKRDSHTDTQYF. Here the CDR3 DNA reads TGTGCCAGCAGCAAAAAGAGGGACAGTCACACAGATACGCAGTATTTT.

The rearrangement uses TRBV14 and TRBJ1-3; D not resolved. With 0 bases removed from V and 4 bases from J, the gap between germline ends came to 13 bases. The CDR3 extends over 16 amino acids. The germline gives CDR1 SGHDN, CDR2 FVKESK. The CDR3 loop is CASSQDLADFGNTIYF. CDR3 DNA sequence: TGTGCCAGCAGCCAAGATCTTGCAGACTTCGGAAACACCATATATTTT.

The chain links TRBV29-1 to TRBJ2-4, with 8 bases identical to TRBD2. This CDR3 has 12 residues. V lost 4 bases and J lost 6; bases outside the gene matches: 2. Germline values: CDR1 SQVTM, CDR2 ANQGSEA. The CDR3 DNA is TGCAGCGTTGTTACTAGCGGAAACATTCAGTACTTC. It specifies CSVVTSGNIQYF.

For the CDR3, the DNA is TGTGCCAGCAGCCCGGCCCGACTAGCGGGGGGGCCAGATACGCAGTATTTT. Amino acids: CASSPARLAGGPDTQYF. The chain recombines TRBV7-2 with TRBJ2-3, with TRBD2 matching 14 bases. Germline loops: CDR1 SGHTA, CDR2 FQGNSA. The CDR3 covers 17 residues. The V segment lost 5 bases and the J segment 4 bases; nucleotides outside the gene matches: 8.

The V and J genes are TRBV21-1 and TRBJ2-7; TRBD1, the table's D call, lacks a check against the DNA. TRBV21-1 constitutes a pseudogene. The CDR3 length is 16 residues. CDR3 DNA: TGTGCCAGCAGCAAATTTTCAGGGACAGAGAGCTACGAGCAGTACTTC. Protein: CASSKFSGTESYEQYF.

This clone is a singleton in its sample. V and J are TRBV5-4 and TRBJ2-7; TRBD2 matches 11 bases. V was pared by 4 bases and J by 0 bases, with 0 bases of the junction left unmatched. In germline, CDR1 is SGHNT, CDR2 YYREEE (reference sequence). The CDR3 spans 14 residues. In DNA form, the CDR3 reads TGTGCCAGCAGCGGGACTAGCGGCTCCTACGAGCAGTACTTC. Protein: CASSGTSGSYEQYF.

This clone was observed once. The V call is TRBV7-2, the J call TRBJ2-5; D may be TRBD1 (5 bases). The CDR3 is 15 amino acids. Germline CDR1 reads SGHTA; CDR2 reads FQGNSA. Trimming pared 5 bases from V and 1 base from J, leaving 14 bases between. As DNA, the CDR3 is TGTGCCAGCAGCGACCAAGGACACCTCCAAGAGACCCAGTACTTC. Protein sequence: CASSDQGHLQETQYF.

The chain uses TRBV6-5 and TRBJ2-7; 10 bases agree with TRBD2. This CDR3 is built from 14 residues. V dropped 6 bases and J dropped 2; count of bases not matched to a gene: 4. Germline V CDR1 and CDR2: MNHEY, SVGAGI. The DNA for the CDR3 is TGTGCCAGCAGCAGACTAGCGGGCCCCTACGAGCAGTACTTC. Its protein product is CASSRLAGPYEQYF.

The chain employs TRBV28 and TRBJ2-3, with TRBD2 matching 9 bases. The CDR3 runs 16 residues. The V and J ends lost 3 bases and 2 bases, in that order; junction bases with no gene match: 6. Germline V gene data show CDR1 as MDHEN and CDR2 as SYDVKM. CDR3 DNA sequence: TGTGCCAGCAGTTTTAGGCTAGCGGGGCTCACAGATACGCAGTATTTT. This codes for CASSFRLAGLTDTQYF.

This clone was found once. The chain links TRBV10-3 to TRBJ2-1; TRBD1 might be the D (5 bases). CDR1 ENHRY and CDR2 SYGVKD come from the germline V gene. V was shortened by 2 bases and J by 9 bases, with 11 bases between the two germline ends. This CDR3 contains 13 residues. The CDR3 DNA follows: TGTGCCATCAGTGAGCAGGGTACTACTGAGCAGTTCTTC. This sequence encodes CAISEQGTTEQFF.

The CDR3 DNA sequence: TGTGCCAGCAGTGCTAAACTCATAACAGGGGGCAGCTCTGGAAACACCATATATTTT. It yields the protein CASSAKLITGGSSGNTIYF. V is TRBV6-1 and J is TRBJ1-3; 9 nucleotides agree with TRBD1. The CDR3 has 19 amino acids. Germline V gene data show CDR1 as MNHNS and CDR2 as SASEGT. V shed 4 bases and J 0 bases; nucleotides not matched to a gene: 13.